These 22 T cell receptor beta chains were sequenced from one sample in a study of T cell responses to AZD1222 COVID-19 vaccine. Libraries were prepared by immunoSEQ multiplex PCR; TCRdb keeps only in-frame clonotypes and omits some of them. The sample comprises more than 85,000 clones, roughly 90% of which are singletons, and roughly 7.8% rests with the top ten. The specimen comprised peripheral blood, sampled on day 0 of AZD1222 vaccination. These TCRs come from an adult in good health.

The CDR3 is CASSPGTDSTNEKLFF. In nucleotides, the CDR3 is TGTGCCAGCAGTCCCGGGACCGACTCAACTAATGAAAAACTGTTTTTT. The genes are TRBV28 and TRBJ1-4, with D perhaps TRBD1 (5 bases). Germline CDR1 reads MDHEN; CDR2 reads SYDVKM. CDR3 length: 16 residues. The V end lost 5 bases, the J end lost 0 bases, and 13 bases lay between the germline ends.

The CDR3 bases are TGTGCCAGCAGCCCAGAGAAAGGGAGCTACGAGCAGTACTTC. Encoded protein: CASSPEKGSYEQYF. This chain uses TRBV11-2 with TRBJ2-7; tentative D call: TRBD2 (5 bases). Trimming left V 5 bases short and J 3 bases short, with 14 bases between. This CDR3 is 14 amino acids long. The germline gives CDR1 SGHAT, CDR2 FQNNGV.

The chain recombines TRBV5-6 with TRBJ1-1; D perhaps matches TRBD1 (5 bases). The V end was cut by 0 bases, the J end by 5 bases, with 23 bases between. The CDR3 is 18 amino acids. The germline V gene has CDR1 SGHDT and CDR2 YYEEEE. The CDR3 here is CASSLEVGRVKVGTEAFF. The CDR3 coding sequence is TGTGCCAGCAGCTTGGAGGTCGGCAGGGTAAAGGTTGGAACTGAAGCTTTCTTT.

This clone was counted once. The chain has TRBV6-5 and TRBJ1-5; TRBD1 aligns across 8 bases. There are 14 residues in the CDR3. The trim removed 6 bases at V and 2 bases at J, leaving 3 bases unmatched. Per germline, CDR1 MNHEY and CDR2 SVGAGI. The CDR3 region is CASSKQGGNQPQHF. The CDR3 coding sequence is TGTGCCAGCAGCAAACAGGGGGGCAATCAGCCCCAGCATTTT.

This chain uses TRBV30 with TRBJ1-4, with a weak D call TRBD1 (6 bases). Looked up from germline, CDR1 is GTSNPN and CDR2 is SVGIG (reference sequence). CDR3 length: 16 amino acids. V lost 4 bases and J lost 3, with 18 bases in between. CDR3 coding DNA: TGTGCCTGGATAAAGGGGGGGGTTGGGTCTAATGAAAAACTGTTTTTT. Encoded protein: CAWIKGGVGSNEKLFF. The full variable domain, rest sourced from reference TRBV30 and TRBJ1-4, is SQTIHQWPATLVQPVGSPLSLECTVEGTSNPNLYWYRQAAGRGLQLLFYSVGIGQISSEVPQNLSASRPQDRQFILSSKKLLLSDSGFYLCAWIKGGVGSNEKLFFGSGTQLSVL.

This chain joins TRBV5-4 and TRBJ2-7; 8 bases map to TRBD2. Per the germline V gene, CDR1 is SGHNT and CDR2 is YYREEE (reference sequence). The CDR3 is made up of 14 amino acids. The ends lost 4 bases at V and 2 bases at J; junction bases unmatched: 5. CDR3 loop: CASSGYGRAYEQYF. The DNA of the CDR3 is TGTGCCAGCAGCGGTTACGGGAGGGCCTACGAGCAGTACTTC.

In nucleotides, the CDR3 is TGTGCCAGCAGTTATAGCGGGGGGCATTACAATGAGCAGTTCTTC. Translation gives CASSYSGGHYNEQFF. The chain has TRBV27 and TRBJ2-1, with 10 nucleotides matching TRBD2. Germline V gives CDR1 MNHEY, CDR2 SMNVEV (reference sequence). V dropped 4 bases and J dropped 4; count of bases not matched to a gene: 4. The CDR3 totals 15 residues.

This chain connects TRBV6-6 to TRBJ1-1; 8 nucleotides line up with TRBD1. With 6 bases clipped from V and 1 base from J, the junction kept 7 bases outside the gene matches. The CDR3 runs 15 residues. Germline V gene lookup returns CDR1 MNHNY and CDR2 SVGAGI (reference sequence). For the CDR3, the DNA is TGTGCCAGCAGATCACCGGGACAGGAGAACACTGAAGCTTTCTTT. It translates to CASRSPGQENTEAFF.

The chain combines TRBV5-1 with TRBJ2-1; 14 bases map to TRBD2. The CDR3 length is 15 residues. Losses at the gene ends were 5 bases for V and 3 bases for J; bases not matched to a gene: 1. Germline lookup yields CDR1 SGHRS and CDR2 YFSETQ. Here the CDR3 reads CASRTSGGDYNEQFF. The CDR3, as DNA: TGCGCCAGCAGGACTAGCGGGGGGGACTACAATGAGCAGTTCTTC.

This sequence joins TRBV6-5 and TRBJ1-3; 10 bases map to TRBD1. The CDR3 sequence is 15 residues long. V lost 7 bases, J lost 4 bases, and 7 bases stayed unmatched. Germline CDR1 reads MNHEY; CDR2 reads SVGAGI. CDR3 DNA: TGTGCCAGCACCACGGACAGGGGGTACGGAAACACCATATATTTT. Its protein is CASTTDRGYGNTIYF.

The gene calls are TRBV27 and TRBJ2-1; 12 bases are a match to TRBD1. V trimming: 0 bases; J trimming: 8 bases; junction bases outside the gene matches: 5. From germline, CDR1 is MNHEY and CDR2 SMNVEV (reference sequence). The CDR3 extends over 16 amino acids. The CDR3 DNA reads as TGTGCCAGCAGTTTATCGGTGGGACAGGGGGCCGATGAGCAGTTCTTC. Amino acid sequence: CASSLSVGQGADEQFF.

V usage is TRBV5-1 and J usage is TRBJ2-7; 8 bases line up with TRBD2. With 2 bases clipped from V and 6 bases from J, the junction kept 10 bases outside the gene matches. The CDR3 has 15 residues. Germline lookup yields CDR1 SGHRS and CDR2 YFSETQ. The CDR3 DNA sequence: TGCGCCAGCAGCTTACCCGGGACTAGGGGGGGCGAGCAGTACTTC. It yields the protein CASSLPGTRGGEQYF.

The rearrangement links TRBV7-2 to TRBJ1-2; no clear D gene. This CDR3 region has 12 residues. Germline V CDR1 and CDR2: SGHTA, FQGNSA. Trimming stripped 5 bases from V and 4 bases from J, with 8 bases between. CDR3 residues: CASSSTRYGYTF. CDR3 nucleotide sequence: TGTGCCAGCAGCAGCACCCGCTATGGCTACACCTTC.

This chain connects TRBV4-2 to TRBJ1-2; D remains ambiguous. Deletions cut 2 bases from V and 5 bases from J, with 12 bases between. CDR3 length: 14 residues. The germline V gene has CDR1 LGHNA and CDR2 YNFKEQ. The CDR3 region is CASSQPAQPYGYTF. The CDR3 bases are TGTGCCAGCAGCCAACCTGCGCAGCCGTATGGCTACACCTTC.

The chain has TRBV28 and TRBJ2-7, with unresolved D. Germline V gene sequence: CDR1 MDHEN, CDR2 SYDVKM. This CDR3 has 11 amino acids. V lost 7 bases, J lost 6 bases, and 10 bases lay in between. The CDR3 is CASTLGREQYF. Here the CDR3 DNA reads TGTGCCAGCACCCTAGGGCGCGAGCAGTACTTC. Filled out from reference TRBV28 and TRBJ2-7, the complete variable domain reads DVKVTQSSRYLVKRTGEKVFLECVQDMDHENMFWYRQDPGLGLRLIYFSYDVKMKEKGDIPEGYSVSREKKERFSLILESASTNQTSMYLCASTLGREQYFGPGTRLTVT.

The chain links TRBV28 to TRBJ2-7; TRBD2 might be the D (6 bases). V was pared by 4 bases and J by 3 bases, with 13 bases between. Germline V gene data show CDR1 as MDHEN and CDR2 as SYDVKM. CDR3 length equals 14 residues. CDR3: CASSYGGSSYEQYF. The CDR3 bases are TGTGCCAGCAGTTACGGGGGATCAAGCTACGAGCAGTACTTC.

The V call is TRBV19, the J call TRBJ1-1, with unresolved D. Germline CDR1 reads LNHDA; CDR2 reads SQIVND (reference sequence). Trimming pared 6 bases from V and 4 bases from J, leaving 12 bases between. This CDR3 contains 13 residues. CDR3 nucleotides: TGTGCCAGTAGCCGCCAGATACCCACTGAAGCTTTCTTT. Translation: CASSRQIPTEAFF.

The chain is built from TRBV19 and TRBJ2-7, with a possible D match to TRBD1 (5 bases). The CDR3 consists of 14 residues. The germline gives CDR1 LNHDA, CDR2 SQIVND (reference sequence). V lost 5 bases and J lost 3, with 14 bases in between. CDR3 DNA sequence: TGTGCCAGTAGTGAAGCAGGGATTAGCTACGAGCAGTACTTC. Encoded protein: CASSEAGISYEQYF.

This rearrangement joins TRBV3-1 (or the pseudogene TRBV3-2) to TRBJ1-1; D not resolved. V was trimmed by 0 bases and J by 8 bases, leaving 7 bases between them. Germline V gene lookup returns CDR1 LGHDT and CDR2 YNNKEL (reference sequence). This CDR3 has 12 residues. The CDR3 loop is CASSQEGGEAFF. The CDR3 DNA follows: TGTGCCAGCAGCCAAGAGGGAGGGGAAGCTTTCTTT.

J is TRBJ1-5 and V is TRBV5-6; D might be TRBD1 (6 bases). The CDR3 sequence is 13 residues long. V was shortened by 0 bases and J by 7 bases, with 8 bases between the two germline ends. Per germline, CDR1 SGHDT and CDR2 YYEEEE. CDR3 nucleotides: TGTGCCAGCAGCTTGGAGGGGGGACAGCCCCAGCATTTT. Translated, it gives CASSLEGGQPQHF.

DNA of the CDR3: TGTGCCAGCAGCTTAGCCGCGATAAGCACAGATACGCAGTATTTT. As protein: CASSLAAISTDTQYF. This chain joins TRBV7-9 and TRBJ2-3, with unresolved D. This CDR3 region has 15 residues. Germline V gives CDR1 SEHNR, CDR2 FQNEAQ (reference sequence). Trimming pared 0 bases from V and 0 bases from J, leaving 7 bases between.

This clone was recorded once. The gene calls are TRBV28 and TRBJ2-5; D not certain. This CDR3 has 16 residues. V dropped 2 bases and J dropped 0 bases, with 13 bases sitting between them. In germline, CDR1 is MDHEN, CDR2 SYDVKM. CDR3 in amino acids: CASSLTSRAYQETQYF. In DNA form, the CDR3 reads TGTGCCAGCAGTTTAACGTCCCGGGCCTACCAAGAGACCCAGTACTTC. The complete variable domain, with remaining parts taken from reference TRBV28 and TRBJ2-5, reads DVKVTQSSRYLVKRTGEKVFLECVQDMDHENMFWYRQDPGLGLRLIYFSYDVKMKEKGDIPEGYSVSREKKERFSLILESASTNQTSMYLCASSLTSRAYQETQYFGPGTRLLVL.